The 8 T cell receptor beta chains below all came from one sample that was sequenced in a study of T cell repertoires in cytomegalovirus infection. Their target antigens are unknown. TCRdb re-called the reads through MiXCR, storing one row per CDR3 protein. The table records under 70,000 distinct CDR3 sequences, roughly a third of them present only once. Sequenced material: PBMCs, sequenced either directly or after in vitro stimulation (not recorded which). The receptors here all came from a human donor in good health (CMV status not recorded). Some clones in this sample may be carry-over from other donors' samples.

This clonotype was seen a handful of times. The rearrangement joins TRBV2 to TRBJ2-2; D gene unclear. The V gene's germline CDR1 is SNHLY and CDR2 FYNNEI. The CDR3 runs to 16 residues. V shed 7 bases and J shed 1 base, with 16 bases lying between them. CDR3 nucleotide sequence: TGTGCCAGCAAATTGTCTATACAGCTGAACACCGGGGAGCTGTTTTTT. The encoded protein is CASKLSIQLNTGELFF. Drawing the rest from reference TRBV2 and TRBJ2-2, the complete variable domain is EPEVTQTPSHQVTQMGQEVILRCVPISNHLYFYWYRQILGQKVEFLVSFYNNEISEKSEIFDDQFSVERPDGSNFTLKIRSTKLEDSAMYFCASKLSIQLNTGELFFGEGSRLTVL.

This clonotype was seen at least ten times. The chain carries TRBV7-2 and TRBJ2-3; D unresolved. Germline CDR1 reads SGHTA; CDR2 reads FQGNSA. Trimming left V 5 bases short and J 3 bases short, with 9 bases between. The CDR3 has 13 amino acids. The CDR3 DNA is TGTGCCAGCAGCGACGTAGGAACAGATACGCAGTATTTT. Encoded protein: CASSDVGTDTQYF.

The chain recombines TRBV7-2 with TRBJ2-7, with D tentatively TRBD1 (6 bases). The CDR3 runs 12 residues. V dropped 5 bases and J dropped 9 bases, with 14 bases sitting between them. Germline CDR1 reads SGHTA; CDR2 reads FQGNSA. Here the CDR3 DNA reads TGTGCCAGCAGCCCAACAGGGTTCGTGCAGTACTTC. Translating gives CASSPTGFVQYF.

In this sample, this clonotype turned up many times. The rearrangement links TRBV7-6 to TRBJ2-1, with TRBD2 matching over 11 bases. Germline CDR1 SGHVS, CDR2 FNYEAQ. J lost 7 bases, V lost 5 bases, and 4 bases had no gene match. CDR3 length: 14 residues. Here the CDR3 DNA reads TGTGCCAGCAGCCCGGCTAGCGGGGGGAATGAGCAGTTCTTC. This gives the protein CASSPASGGNEQFF.

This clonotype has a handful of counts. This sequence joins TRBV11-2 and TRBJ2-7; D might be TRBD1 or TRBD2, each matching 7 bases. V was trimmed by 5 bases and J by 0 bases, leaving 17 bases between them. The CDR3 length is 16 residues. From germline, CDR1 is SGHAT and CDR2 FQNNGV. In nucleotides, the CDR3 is TGTGCCAGCAGCCTTCCAGGGGGGGAGGGCTCCTACGAGCAGTACTTC. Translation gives CASSLPGGEGSYEQYF.

The CDR3 DNA is TGTGCCAGCAGCCGGAAAGGGGATACGCAGTATTTT. Residues: CASSRKGDTQYF. The chain joins TRBV11-2 to TRBJ2-3, with D hard to call. Germline CDR1 reads SGHAT; CDR2 reads FQNNGV. This CDR3 contains 12 residues. Trimming cost V 5 bases and J 6 bases, with 9 bases left between them.

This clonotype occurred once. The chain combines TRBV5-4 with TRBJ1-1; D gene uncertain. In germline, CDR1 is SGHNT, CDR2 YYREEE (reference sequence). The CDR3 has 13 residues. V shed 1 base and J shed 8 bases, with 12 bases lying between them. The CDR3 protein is CASSLWSGLEAFF. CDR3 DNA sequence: TGTGCCAGCAGCTTGTGGTCAGGTCTAGAAGCTTTCTTT.

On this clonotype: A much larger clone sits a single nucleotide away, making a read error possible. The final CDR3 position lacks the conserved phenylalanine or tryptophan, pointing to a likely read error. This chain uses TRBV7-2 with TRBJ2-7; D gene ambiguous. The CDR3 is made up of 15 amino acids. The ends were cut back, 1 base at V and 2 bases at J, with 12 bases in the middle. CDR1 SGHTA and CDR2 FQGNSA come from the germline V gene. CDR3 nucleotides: TGTGCCAGCAGCTTAGATTGGGTTCCCCCCTACGAGCAGTACTTA. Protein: CASSLDWVPPYEQYL.